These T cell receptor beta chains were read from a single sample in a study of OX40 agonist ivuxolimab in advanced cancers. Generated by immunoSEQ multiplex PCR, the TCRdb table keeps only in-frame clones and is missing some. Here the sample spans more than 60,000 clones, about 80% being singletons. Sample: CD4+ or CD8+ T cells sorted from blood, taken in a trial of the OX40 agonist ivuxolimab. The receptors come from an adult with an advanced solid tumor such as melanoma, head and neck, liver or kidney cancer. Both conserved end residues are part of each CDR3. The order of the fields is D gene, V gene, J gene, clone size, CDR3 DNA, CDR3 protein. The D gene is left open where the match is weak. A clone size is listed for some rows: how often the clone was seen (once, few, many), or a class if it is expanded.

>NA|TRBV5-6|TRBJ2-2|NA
TGTGCCAGCAGATCAACCAGCAGCGGGGAGCTGTTTTTT
CASRSTSSGELFF
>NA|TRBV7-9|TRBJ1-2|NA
TGTGCCAGCAGCTTCCGCTCTACACCCCAAGGGGGGGGCTACACCTTC
CASSFRSTPQGGGYTF
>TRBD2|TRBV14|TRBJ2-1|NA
TGTGCCAGCAGCCAACGGTCGGGGGGGGCACACAATGAGCAGTTCTTC
CASSQRSGGAHNEQFF
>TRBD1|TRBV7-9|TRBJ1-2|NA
TGTGCCAGCAGCTTAGAGACAGGGTCTAGCGGCTACACCTTC
CASSLETGSSGYTF
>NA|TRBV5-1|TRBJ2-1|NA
TGCGCCAGCACCCCAGAGACCCCCGGTTTAAGTCATGAGCAGTTCTTC
CASTPETPGLSHEQFF
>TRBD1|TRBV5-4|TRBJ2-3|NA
TGTGCCAGCAGCTTGGAGAGGGGGCAAGCAGATACGCAGTATTTT
CASSLERGQADTQYF
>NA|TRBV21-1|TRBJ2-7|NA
TGTGCCAGCAGCCAAAAAGGGTGCGAGCAGTACTTC
CASSQKGCEQYF
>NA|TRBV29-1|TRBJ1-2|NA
TGCAGCGTTGAAGGTGGGGGCGCAAGGAATGGCTACACCTTC
CSVEGGGARNGYTF
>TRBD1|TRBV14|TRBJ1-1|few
TGTGCCAGCACTCGAATTGGACAGGGGAACACTGAAGCTTTCTTT
CASTRIGQGNTEAFF
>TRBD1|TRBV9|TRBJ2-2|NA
TGTGCCAGCAGCGTAGTCGGACAGGCATCCGGGGAGCTGTTTTTT
CASSVVGQASGELFF
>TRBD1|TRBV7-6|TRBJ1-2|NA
TGTGCCAGCAGCTTAGGACAGGGGAGCTATGGCTACACCTTC
CASSLGQGSYGYTF
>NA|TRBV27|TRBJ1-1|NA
TGTGCCAGCAGTCTAACCGGGGGGGGTAAGACTGAAGCTTTCTTT
CASSLTGGGKTEAFF
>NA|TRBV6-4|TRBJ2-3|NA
TGTGCCAGCAGGAAGGGGGATACGCAGTATTTT
CASRKGDTQYF
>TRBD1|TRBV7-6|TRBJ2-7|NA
TGTGCCAGCAGTGCCGGGACAGGGGGCTACGAGCAGTACTTC
CASSAGTGGYEQYF
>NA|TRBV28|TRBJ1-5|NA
TGTGCCAGCAGTTTATCCGGGTGGGGTCAGCCCCAGCATTTT
CASSLSGWGQPQHF
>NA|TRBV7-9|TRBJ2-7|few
TGTGCCAGCAGCTTAGGTTCCCGGACGGGGGCGCAGTACTTC
CASSLGSRTGAQYF
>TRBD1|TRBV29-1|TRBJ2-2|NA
TGCAGCGTTACCCTACAGGGGGCCGGGGGCACCGGGGAGCTGTTTTTT
CSVTLQGAGGTGELFF
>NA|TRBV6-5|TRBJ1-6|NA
TGTGCCAGCAGAGGCGACAGCCGAGATTCACCCCTCCACTTT
CASRGDSRDSPLHF
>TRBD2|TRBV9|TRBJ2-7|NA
TGTGCCAGCAGCGTCAAGGGCCAGCGGGGGGGCCGCGACGAGCAGTACTTC
CASSVKGQRGGRDEQYF
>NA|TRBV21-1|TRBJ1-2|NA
TGTGCCAGCAGCCTAATCGGGGGGGACAGGGAAGTAATAGGAAACTATGGCTACACCTTC
CASSLIGGDREVIGNYGYTF
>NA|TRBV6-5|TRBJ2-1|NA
TGTGCCAGCAGTCGTGACGGGGTGTTTTCCAATGAGCAGTTCTTC
CASSRDGVFSNEQFF
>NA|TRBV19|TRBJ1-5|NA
TGTGCCAGTAGTCTGCTTGGGCATCAGCCCCAGCATTTT
CASSLLGHQPQHF
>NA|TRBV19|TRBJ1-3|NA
TGTGCCAGTAGTATTGGGGGACCTGGAAACACCATATATTTT
CASSIGGPGNTIYF
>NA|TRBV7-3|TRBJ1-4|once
TGTGCCAGCAGCTTAGACCGGAGCGGGGGTAGGATTTTT
CASSLDRSGGRIF
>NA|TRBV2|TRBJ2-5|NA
TGTGCCAGCCGGAGCGAAGGAGAGACCCAGTACTTC
CASRSEGETQYF
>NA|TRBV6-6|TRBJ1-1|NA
TGTGCCAGCAGCTTACGACATCAGAACACTGAAGCTTTCTTT
CASSLRHQNTEAFF
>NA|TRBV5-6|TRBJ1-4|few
TGTGCCAGCAGCCCTCAGGGGAATAATGAAAAACTGTTTTTT
CASSPQGNNEKLFF
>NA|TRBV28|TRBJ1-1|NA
TGTGCCAGCAAAAATACCGGGACACTGAACACTGAAGCTTTCTTT
CASKNTGTLNTEAFF
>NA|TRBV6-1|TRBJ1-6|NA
TGTGCCAGCAGCTTGGGTGTTAATTCACCCCTCCACTTT
CASSLGVNSPLHF
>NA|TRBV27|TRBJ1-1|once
TGTGCCAGCCCCTTAAGGGGTTGCTATGTTCCTTTCTTT
CASPLRGCYVPFF
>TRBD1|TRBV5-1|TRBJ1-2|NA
TGCGCCAGCAGCTGGTCTTCGGGACAGGGGAACTATGGCTACACCTTC
CASSWSSGQGNYGYTF
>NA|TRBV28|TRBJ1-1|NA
TGTGCCAGCAGTCGGCCAGGGAACACTGAAGCTTTCTTT
CASSRPGNTEAFF
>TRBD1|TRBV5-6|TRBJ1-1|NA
TGTGCCAGCAGCTTTTTGGCGACAGGGGTGGCCACTGAAGCTTTCTTT
CASSFLATGVATEAFF
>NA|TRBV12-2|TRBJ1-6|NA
TGTGCAAGTCGCTTAAGTGGACAGGGGGCCAGCCCCTATAATTCACCCCTCCACTTT
CASRLSGQGASPYNSPLHF
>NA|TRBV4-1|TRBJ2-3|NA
TGCGCCAGCAGCCCCCTAGTCGTCACAGATACGCAGTATTTT
CASSPLVVTDTQYF
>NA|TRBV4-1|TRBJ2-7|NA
TGCGCCAGCAGCCAAGAAGCGCGCTACGAGCAGTACTTC
CASSQEARYEQYF
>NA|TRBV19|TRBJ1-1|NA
TGTGCCAGTAGTACAACCCGTTTGGTCGGGCAGATTGAAGCTTTCTTT
CASSTTRLVGQIEAFF
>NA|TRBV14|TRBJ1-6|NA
TGTGCCAGCAGCTGGGAGGGGCCAGTGCCAGGGAATTCACCCCTCCACTTT
CASSWEGPVPGNSPLHF
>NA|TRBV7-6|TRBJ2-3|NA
TGTGCCAGCAAAAGGGACCCAACTAGCACAGATACGCAGTATTTT
CASKRDPTSTDTQYF
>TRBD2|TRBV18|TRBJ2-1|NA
TGTGCCAGCTCACCACCGGGACTAGCGGCGGGGAATGAGCAGTTCTTC
CASSPPGLAAGNEQFF
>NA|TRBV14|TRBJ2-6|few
TGTGCCAGCAGCCAAGGGGCCCTATACTCTGGGGCCAACGTCCTGACTTTC
CASSQGALYSGANVLTF
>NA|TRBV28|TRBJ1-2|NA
TGTGCCAGCAGTTCGCCATCCGGACAGCCTAACTATGGCTACACCTTC
CASSSPSGQPNYGYTF
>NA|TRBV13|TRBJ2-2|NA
TGTGCCAGCAGCTTCGGTACCGGGGAGCTGTTTTTT
CASSFGTGELFF
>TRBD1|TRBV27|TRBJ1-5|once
TGTGCCAGCAGTTCAAGGACAGGACCTTCTCAGCCCCAGCATTTT
CASSSRTGPSQPQHF
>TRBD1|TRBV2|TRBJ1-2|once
TGTGCCAGCAGTGGTTGGTTACAGGGGGCGCTGGGCTACACCTTC
CASSGWLQGALGYTF
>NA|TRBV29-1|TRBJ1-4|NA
TGCAGCGTTGATGGCCAGGGAACTAATGAAAAACTGTTTTTT
CSVDGQGTNEKLFF
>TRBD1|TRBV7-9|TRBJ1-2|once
TGTGCCAGCAGCCCCCCCCAAGGTCCCGGGACAGGGGACGGCTACACCTTC
CASSPPQGPGTGDGYTF
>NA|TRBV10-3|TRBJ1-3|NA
TGTGCCATCTTTAATGGAAACACCATATATTTT
CAIFNGNTIYF
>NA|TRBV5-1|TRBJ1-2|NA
TGCGCCAGCAGCGGACAGAGGGGGGCTCTTAACTATGGCTACACCTTC
CASSGQRGALNYGYTF
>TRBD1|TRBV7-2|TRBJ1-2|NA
TGTGCCAGCAGCCAATGGGACAGCCTGTATGGCTACACCTTC
CASSQWDSLYGYTF
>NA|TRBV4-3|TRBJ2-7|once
TGCGCCAGCAGCCAAGTGCTGGGGAACGAGCAGTACTTC
CASSQVLGNEQYF
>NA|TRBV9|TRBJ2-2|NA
TGTGCCAGCAGCCCAGGCCCTCTCGGGGGCACCGGGGAGCTGTTTTTT
CASSPGPLGGTGELFF
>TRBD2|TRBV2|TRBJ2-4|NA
TGTGCCAGCAGTTCCGGGACTACTAAAAACATTCAGTACTTC
CASSSGTTKNIQYF
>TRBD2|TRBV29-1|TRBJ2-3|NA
TGCAGCGTTAGCGGGGGGGCCTTTACGCAGTATTTT
CSVSGGAFTQYF
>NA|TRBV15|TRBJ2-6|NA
TGTGCCACCAGCAGAGATTCGGGGGCTGGGGCCAACGTCCTGACTTTC
CATSRDSGAGANVLTF
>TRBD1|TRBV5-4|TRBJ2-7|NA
TGTGCCAGCAGCAAATGGGACAGGGCAACCTACGAGCAGTACTTC
CASSKWDRATYEQYF
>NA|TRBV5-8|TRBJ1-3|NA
TGTGCCAGCAGAACCGGGCGCCATGGAGGAAACACCATATATTTT
CASRTGRHGGNTIYF
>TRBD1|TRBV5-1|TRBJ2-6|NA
TGCGCCAGCAGCCGACAGGGGCCCTTTTCTGGGGCCAACGTCCTGACTTTC
CASSRQGPFSGANVLTF
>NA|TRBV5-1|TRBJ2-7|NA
TGCGCCAGCAGCTTTGACGCAGGCGTCGAGCAGTACTTC
CASSFDAGVEQYF